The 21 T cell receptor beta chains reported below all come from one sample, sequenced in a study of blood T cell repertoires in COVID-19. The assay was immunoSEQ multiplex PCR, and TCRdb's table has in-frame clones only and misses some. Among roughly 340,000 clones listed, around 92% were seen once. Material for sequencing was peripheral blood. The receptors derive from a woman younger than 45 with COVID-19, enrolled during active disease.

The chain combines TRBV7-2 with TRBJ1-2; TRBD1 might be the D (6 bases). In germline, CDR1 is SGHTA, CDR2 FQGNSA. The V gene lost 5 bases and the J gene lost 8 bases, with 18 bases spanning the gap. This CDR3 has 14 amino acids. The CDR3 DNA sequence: TGTGCCAGCAGCCCTCAGATCTGGGGGCGGGGCTACACCTTC. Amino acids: CASSPQIWGRGYTF.

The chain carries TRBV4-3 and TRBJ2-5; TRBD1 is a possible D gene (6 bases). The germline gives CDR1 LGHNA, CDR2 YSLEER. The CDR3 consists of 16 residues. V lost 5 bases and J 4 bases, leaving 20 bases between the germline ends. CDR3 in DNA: TGCGCCAGCAGCAGACGGGGCAGGGGTTTCGTAGAGACCCAGTACTTC. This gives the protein CASSRRGRGFVETQYF.

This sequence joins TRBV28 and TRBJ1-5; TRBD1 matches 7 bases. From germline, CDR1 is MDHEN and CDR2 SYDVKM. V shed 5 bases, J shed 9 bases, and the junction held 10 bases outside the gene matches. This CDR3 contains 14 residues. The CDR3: CASSPGQVQWPQHF. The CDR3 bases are TGTGCCAGCAGTCCCGGACAGGTTCAATGGCCCCAGCATTTT.

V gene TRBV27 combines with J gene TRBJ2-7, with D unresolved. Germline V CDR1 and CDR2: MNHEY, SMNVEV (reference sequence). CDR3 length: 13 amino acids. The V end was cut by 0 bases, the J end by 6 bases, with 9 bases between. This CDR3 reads CASSLSPTGEQYF. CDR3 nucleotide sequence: TGTGCCAGCAGTTTATCACCCACGGGCGAGCAGTACTTC.

The CDR3: CASSTTAILNTEAFF. The CDR3 nucleotides are TGTGCCAGCAGCACGACAGCCATACTGAACACTGAAGCTTTCTTT. V is TRBV21-1 and J is TRBJ1-1; the D call of TRBD1 is as the table states it, not checked on the DNA. TRBV21-1 is a documented pseudogene. CDR3 length: 15 amino acids.

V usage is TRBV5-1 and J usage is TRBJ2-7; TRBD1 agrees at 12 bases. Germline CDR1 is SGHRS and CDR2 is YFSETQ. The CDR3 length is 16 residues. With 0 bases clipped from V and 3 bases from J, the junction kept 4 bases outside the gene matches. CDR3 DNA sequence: TGCGCCAGCAGCTTGGAAGGGACAGGGGGCTTCTACGAGCAGTACTTC. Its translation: CASSLEGTGGFYEQYF.

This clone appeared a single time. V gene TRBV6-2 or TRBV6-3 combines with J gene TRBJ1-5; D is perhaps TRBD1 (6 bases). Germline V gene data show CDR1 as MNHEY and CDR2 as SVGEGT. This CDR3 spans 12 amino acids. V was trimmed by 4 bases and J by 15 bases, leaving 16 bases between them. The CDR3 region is CASSFDKQGTHF. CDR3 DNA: TGTGCCAGCAGTTTCGACAAACAGGGTACGCATTTT.

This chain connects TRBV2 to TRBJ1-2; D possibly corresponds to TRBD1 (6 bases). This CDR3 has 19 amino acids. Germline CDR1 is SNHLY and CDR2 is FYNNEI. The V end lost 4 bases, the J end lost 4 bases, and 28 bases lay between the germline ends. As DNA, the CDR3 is TGTGCCAGCAGTGGGGGTTTGATGGACAGCCACCGGGGAAGCTATGGCTACACCTTC. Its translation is CASSGGLMDSHRGSYGYTF.

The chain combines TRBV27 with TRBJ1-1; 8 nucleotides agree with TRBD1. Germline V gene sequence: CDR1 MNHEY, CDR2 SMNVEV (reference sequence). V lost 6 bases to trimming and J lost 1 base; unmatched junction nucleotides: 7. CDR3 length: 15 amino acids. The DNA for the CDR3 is TGTGCCAGCAGCGCGACAGGGGTGTGGAACACTGAAGCTTTCTTT. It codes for CASSATGVWNTEAFF.

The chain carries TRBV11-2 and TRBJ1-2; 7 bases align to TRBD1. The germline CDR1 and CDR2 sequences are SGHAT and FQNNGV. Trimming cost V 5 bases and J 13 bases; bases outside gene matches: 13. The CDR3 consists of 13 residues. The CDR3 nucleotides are TGTGCCAGCAGCCCCGACAGGGCTCGTCTACTCACCTTC. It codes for CASSPDRARLLTF.

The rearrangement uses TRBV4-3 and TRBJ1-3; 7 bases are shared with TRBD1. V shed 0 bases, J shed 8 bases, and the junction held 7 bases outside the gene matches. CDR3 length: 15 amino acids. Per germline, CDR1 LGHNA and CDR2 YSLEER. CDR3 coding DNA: TGCGCCAGCAGCCAAGAGGATGACAGGGTGTACACCATATATTTT. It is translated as CASSQEDDRVYTIYF.

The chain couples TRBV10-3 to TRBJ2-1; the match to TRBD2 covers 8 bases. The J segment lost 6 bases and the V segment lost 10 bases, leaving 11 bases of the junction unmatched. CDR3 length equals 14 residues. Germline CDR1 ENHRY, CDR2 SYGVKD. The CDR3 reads CATLRGLVGNEQFF. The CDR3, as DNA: TGTGCCACACTGCGGGGACTAGTAGGCAATGAGCAGTTCTTC.

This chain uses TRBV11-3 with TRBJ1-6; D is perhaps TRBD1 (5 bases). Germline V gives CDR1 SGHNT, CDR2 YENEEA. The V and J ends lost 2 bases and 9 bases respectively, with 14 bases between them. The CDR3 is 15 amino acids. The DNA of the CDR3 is TGTGCCAGCAGCTTAAGGACGGCTCAGGGTTCACCCCTCCACTTT. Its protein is CASSLRTAQGSPLHF.

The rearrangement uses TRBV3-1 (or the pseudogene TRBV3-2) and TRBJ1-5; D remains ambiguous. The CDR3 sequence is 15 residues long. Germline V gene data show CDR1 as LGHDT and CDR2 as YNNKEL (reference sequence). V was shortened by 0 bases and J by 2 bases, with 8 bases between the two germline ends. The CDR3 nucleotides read TGTGCCAGCAGCCAAGATAGTACGGGCAATCAGCCCCAGCATTTT. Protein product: CASSQDSTGNQPQHF.

The CDR3 spells CASSSGLAGDTDEQYV. The CDR3 DNA is TGCGCCAGCAGCTCGGGACTAGCGGGAGACACAGACGAGCAGTACGTC. The chain has TRBV5-1 and TRBJ2-7; 14 positions match TRBD2. The germline gives CDR1 SGHRS, CDR2 YFSETQ. This CDR3 spans 16 amino acids. With 3 bases clipped from V and 5 bases from J, the junction kept 7 bases outside the gene matches.

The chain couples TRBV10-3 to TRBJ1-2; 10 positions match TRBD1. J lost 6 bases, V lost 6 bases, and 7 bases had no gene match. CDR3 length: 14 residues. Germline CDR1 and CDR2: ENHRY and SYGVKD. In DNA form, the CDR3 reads TGTGCCATCAGCCAACGACAGGGGGCGGATGGCTACACCTTC. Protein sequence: CAISQRQGADGYTF.

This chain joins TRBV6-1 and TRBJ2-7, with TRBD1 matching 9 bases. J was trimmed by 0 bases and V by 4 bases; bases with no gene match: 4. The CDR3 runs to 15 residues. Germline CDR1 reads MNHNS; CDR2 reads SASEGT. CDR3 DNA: TGTGCCAGCAGTGGGGGACAGGGCGGCTCCTACGAGCAGTACTTC. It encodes CASSGGQGGSYEQYF.

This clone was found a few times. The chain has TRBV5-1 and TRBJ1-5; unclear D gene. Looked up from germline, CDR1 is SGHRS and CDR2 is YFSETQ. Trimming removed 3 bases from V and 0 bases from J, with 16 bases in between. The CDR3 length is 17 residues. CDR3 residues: CASSSPEYLDSNQPQHF. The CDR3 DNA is TGCGCCAGCAGCTCCCCCGAGTATTTAGATAGCAATCAGCCCCAGCATTTT.

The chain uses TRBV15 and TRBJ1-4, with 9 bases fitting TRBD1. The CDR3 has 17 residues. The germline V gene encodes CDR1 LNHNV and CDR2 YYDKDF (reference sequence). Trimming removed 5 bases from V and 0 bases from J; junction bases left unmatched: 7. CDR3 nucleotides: TGTGCCACCAGCGTAAACAGGGGGCCGACAACTAATGAAAAACTGTTTTTT. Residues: CATSVNRGPTTNEKLFF.

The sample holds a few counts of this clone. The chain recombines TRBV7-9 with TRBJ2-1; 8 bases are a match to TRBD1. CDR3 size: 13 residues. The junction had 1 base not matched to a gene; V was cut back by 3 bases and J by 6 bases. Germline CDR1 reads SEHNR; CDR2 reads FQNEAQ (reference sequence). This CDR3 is CASSFTGGNEQFF. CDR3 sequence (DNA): TGTGCCAGCAGCTTTACAGGGGGCAATGAGCAGTTCTTC.

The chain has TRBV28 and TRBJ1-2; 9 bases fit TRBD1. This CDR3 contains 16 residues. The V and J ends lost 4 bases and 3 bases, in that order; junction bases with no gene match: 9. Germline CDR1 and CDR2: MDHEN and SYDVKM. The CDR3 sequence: CASSSNRGRAYYGYTF. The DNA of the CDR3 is TGTGCCAGCAGTTCCAACAGGGGGCGAGCGTACTATGGCTACACCTTC.